The 20 T cell receptor beta chains given below trace back to one sample, sequenced in a study of cytomegalovirus exposure and HLA in healthy donors. PCR primers comprised 60 Vbeta and 13 Jbeta primers. Clones were sequenced by immunoSEQ multiplex PCR, and TCRdb holds only the in-frame ones, with some missing. The table records approximately 84,000 clones, 74% of them present only once. The source material was PBMCs. These receptors were taken from a man aged 40-49 years in good health and CMV-seropositive.

The J gene is TRBJ1-6, the V gene TRBV7-2; 7 bases agree with TRBD1. This CDR3 is built from 15 residues. Trimming took 1 base from V and 6 from J; bases not matched to a gene: 3. Germline assignment: CDR1 SGHTA and CDR2 FQGNSA. The CDR3 coding sequence is TGTGCCAGCAGCTTAGGACAGGGCCCTAATTCACCCCTCCACTTT. Protein product: CASSLGQGPNSPLHF.

J is TRBJ2-7 and V is TRBV5-1; possible D gene TRBD2, 6 bases. Looked up from germline, CDR1 is SGHRS and CDR2 is YFSETQ. The CDR3 has 15 residues. Trimming left V 5 bases short and J 0 bases short, with 15 bases between. CDR3 coding DNA: TGCGCCAGCAGTCGGGACTCCATAAGCTCCTACGAGCAGTACTTC. It yields the protein CASSRDSISSYEQYF.

This chain joins TRBV6-5 and TRBJ1-6; 8 bases align to TRBD1. The CDR3 has 14 residues. Trimming took 10 bases from V and 6 from J; bases not matched to a gene: 8. The germline CDR1 and CDR2 sequences are MNHEY and SVGAGI. The DNA of the CDR3 is TGTGCCACCAGCCTCAGGGGGCGTAATTCACCCCTCCACTTT. It specifies CATSLRGRNSPLHF.

This chain joins TRBV15 and TRBJ2-6, with D maybe TRBD1 (6 bases). CDR1 is LNHNV, CDR2 YYDKDF, per germline (reference sequence). V was clipped by 3 bases and J by 1 base, with 16 bases between them. The CDR3 loop spans 18 amino acids. The CDR3, as DNA: TGTGCCACCAGCAGGGCACTCCAGGGGTTATCTGGGGCCAACGTCCTGACTTTC. Its translation is CATSRALQGLSGANVLTF.

This clone was seen many times. This sequence joins TRBV28 and TRBJ1-1, with 7 positions matching TRBD1. J was trimmed by 11 bases and V by 4 bases; bases with no gene match: 7. The CDR3 contains 12 residues. The germline V gene has CDR1 MDHEN and CDR2 SYDVKM. The chain's CDR3 is CASSSRQGYAFF. In nucleotides, the CDR3 is TGTGCCAGCAGTTCCCGACAGGGCTACGCTTTCTTT.

The chain is built from TRBV5-1 and TRBJ2-5; the match to TRBD2 covers 9 bases. CDR1 is SGHRS, CDR2 YFSETQ, per germline. The CDR3 length is 18 residues. The ends lost 3 bases at V and 0 bases at J; junction bases unmatched: 12. The chain's CDR3 is CASSSSGGTFLYQETQYF. In nucleotides, the CDR3 is TGCGCCAGCAGCTCCAGCGGGGGGACTTTCTTGTACCAAGAGACCCAGTACTTC.

This clone appeared a few times. This chain connects TRBV27 to TRBJ1-5, with unresolved D. V lost 3 bases and J 2 bases, leaving 11 bases between the germline ends. The CDR3 is 15 amino acids. Germline CDR1 MNHEY, CDR2 SMNVEV (reference sequence). The CDR3 coding sequence is TGTGCCAGCAGTTTCGCGGGGTTGGGCAATCAGCCCCAGCATTTT. Translated, it gives CASSFAGLGNQPQHF.

The J gene is TRBJ1-5, the V gene TRBV2; possibly TRBD1 for D (5 bases). CDR3 length: 14 amino acids. Per the germline V gene, CDR1 is SNHLY and CDR2 is FYNNEI. The V end was cut by 7 bases, the J end by 0 bases, with 10 bases between. The CDR3 nucleotides read TGTGCCAGCAACCAGGGCGATAGCAATCAGCCCCAGCATTTT. This gives the protein CASNQGDSNQPQHF.

The chain joins TRBV7-9 to TRBJ1-6, with D possibly matching TRBD1 (5 bases). From germline, CDR1 is SEHNR and CDR2 FQNEAQ (reference sequence). CDR3 size: 13 residues. The V gene lost 4 bases and the J gene lost 11 bases, with 12 bases spanning the gap. The CDR3 loop reads CASSSSVQAPLHF. The CDR3 nucleotides are TGTGCCAGCAGCTCCTCGGTACAGGCACCCCTCCACTTT.

The chain joins TRBV16 to TRBJ2-2; 10 bases line up with TRBD2. The CDR3 has 16 amino acids. CDR1 and CDR2 (germline): KGHSY, FQNENV. J lost 3 bases, V lost 1 base, and 2 bases had no gene match. The CDR3 nucleotides read TGTGCCAGCAGCCAATGGCTAGCGGGAGACACCGGGGAGCTGTTTTTT. It specifies CASSQWLAGDTGELFF.

The genes are TRBV6-1 and TRBJ1-5; a possible D gene is TRBD1 (6 bases). The germline V gene has CDR1 MNHNS and CDR2 SASEGT. This CDR3 has 14 residues. Trimming removed 7 bases from V and 7 bases from J, with 17 bases in between. CDR3 in amino acids: CASTPTGGRQPQHF. The CDR3 DNA is TGTGCCAGCACCCCCACGGGGGGCCGGCAGCCCCAGCATTTT.

The chain joins TRBV5-1 to TRBJ1-4; TRBD1 agrees at 7 bases. The V and J ends lost 1 base and 7 bases, in that order; junction bases with no gene match: 4. Germline V gene sequence: CDR1 SGHRS, CDR2 YFSETQ. The CDR3 runs 14 residues. As DNA, the CDR3 is TGCGCCAGCAGCTTGATTCAGGGGGGTGAAAAACTGTTTTTT. Amino acid sequence: CASSLIQGGEKLFF.

The rearrangement links TRBV7-2 to TRBJ2-3, with 9 bases that match TRBD2. Germline assignment: CDR1 SGHTA and CDR2 FQGNSA. V shed 6 bases and J 6 bases; nucleotides not matched to a gene: 10. The CDR3 loop spans 15 amino acids. The CDR3 here is CASRQRGAGLDTQYF. The CDR3 DNA is TGTGCCAGCAGACAGCGGGGGGCAGGGCTCGATACGCAGTATTTT. The full variable domain, its missing parts supplied by reference TRBV7-2 and TRBJ2-3, is GAGVSQSPSNKVTEKGKDVELRCDPISGHTALYWYRQSLGQGLEFLIYFQGNSAPDKSGLPSDRFSAERTGGSVSTLTIQRTQQEDSAVYLCASRQRGAGLDTQYFGPGTRLTVL.

The chain couples TRBV4-3 to TRBJ1-4, with unresolved D. This CDR3 is built from 17 residues. Trimming shortened V by 1 base and J by 4 bases, and 16 bases separated the two germline ends. CDR1 and CDR2 from the germline V gene are LGHNA and YSLEER. The CDR3 here is CASSQGLHSLVNEKLFF. CDR3 DNA: TGCGCCAGCAGCCAAGGTCTTCACAGCTTAGTTAATGAAAAACTGTTTTTT.

The gene calls are TRBV6-1 and TRBJ2-5; no firm D call. The DNA end is a closer match to TRBJ2-7, so the J assignment may be wrong. The CDR3 length is 11 residues. The germline CDR1 and CDR2 sequences are MNHNS and SASEGT. CDR3 residues: CASLAAYEQYF. CDR3 DNA sequence: TGTGCCAGCTTAGCCGCCTACGAGCAGTACTTC.

V and J are TRBV10-3 and TRBJ2-7; 12 bases match TRBD1. The CDR3 spans 14 residues. Germline V lookup: CDR1 ENHRY, CDR2 SYGVKD. With 7 bases clipped from V and 5 bases from J, the junction kept 6 bases outside the gene matches. As DNA, the CDR3 is TGTGCCATCAACCCCGGGACAGGGGGCAACGAGCAGTACTTC. It translates to CAINPGTGGNEQYF.

The V gene is TRBV11-2, the J gene TRBJ2-1; TRBD2 matches 9 bases. The length of the CDR3 is 16 residues. V was pared by 2 bases and J by 3 bases, with 5 bases of the junction left unmatched. CDR1 is SGHAT, CDR2 FQNNGV, per germline. The CDR3 nucleotides are TGTGCCAGCAGCTTATCGGCGGGAGGGGACTACAATGAGCAGTTCTTC. Protein product: CASSLSAGGDYNEQFF.

The rearrangement joins TRBV11-2 to TRBJ1-5, with 7 bases that match TRBD1. Germline assignment: CDR1 SGHAT and CDR2 FQNNGV. The CDR3 extends over 15 amino acids. Losses at the gene ends were 5 bases for V and 3 bases for J; bases not matched to a gene: 7. As DNA, the CDR3 is TGTGCCAGCAGCGTAACCGGGACAGTCAATCAGCCCCAGCATTTT. It translates to CASSVTGTVNQPQHF.

The rearrangement links TRBV4-1 to TRBJ1-4; D is ambiguous. The CDR3 totals 14 residues. Trimming left V 1 base short and J 7 bases short, with 10 bases between. Germline loops: CDR1 MGHRA, CDR2 YSYEKL. DNA for the CDR3: TGCGCCAGCAGCCAAGGGAGGGTGACTGAAAAACTGTTTTTT. This gives the protein CASSQGRVTEKLFF.

This clone was recorded once. This chain joins TRBV6-6 and TRBJ2-3; 7 nucleotides line up with TRBD2. With V trimmed by 7 bases and J by 0 bases, 10 bases remained unmatched. CDR3 length equals 16 residues. Looked up from germline, CDR1 is MNHNY and CDR2 is SVGAGI (reference sequence). CDR3: CASTRSGASSTDTQYF. The DNA of the CDR3 is TGTGCCAGCACCAGAAGCGGGGCCTCTAGCACAGATACGCAGTATTTT.